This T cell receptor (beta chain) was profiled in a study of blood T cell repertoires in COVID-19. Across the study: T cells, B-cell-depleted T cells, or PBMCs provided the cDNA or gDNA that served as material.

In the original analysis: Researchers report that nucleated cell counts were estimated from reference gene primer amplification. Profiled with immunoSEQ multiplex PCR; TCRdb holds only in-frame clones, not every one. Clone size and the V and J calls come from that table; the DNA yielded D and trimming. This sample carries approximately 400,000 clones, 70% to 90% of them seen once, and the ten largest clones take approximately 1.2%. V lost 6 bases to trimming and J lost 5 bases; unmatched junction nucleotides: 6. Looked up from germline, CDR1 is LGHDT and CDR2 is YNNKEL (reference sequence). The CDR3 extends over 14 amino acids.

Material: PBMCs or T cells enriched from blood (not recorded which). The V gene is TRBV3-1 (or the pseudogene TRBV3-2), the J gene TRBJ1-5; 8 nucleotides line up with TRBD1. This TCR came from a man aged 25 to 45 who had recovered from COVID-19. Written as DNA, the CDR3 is TGTGCCAGCAGTATGACAGGGGCGTATCAGCCCCAGCATTTT. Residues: CASSMTGAYQPQHF.